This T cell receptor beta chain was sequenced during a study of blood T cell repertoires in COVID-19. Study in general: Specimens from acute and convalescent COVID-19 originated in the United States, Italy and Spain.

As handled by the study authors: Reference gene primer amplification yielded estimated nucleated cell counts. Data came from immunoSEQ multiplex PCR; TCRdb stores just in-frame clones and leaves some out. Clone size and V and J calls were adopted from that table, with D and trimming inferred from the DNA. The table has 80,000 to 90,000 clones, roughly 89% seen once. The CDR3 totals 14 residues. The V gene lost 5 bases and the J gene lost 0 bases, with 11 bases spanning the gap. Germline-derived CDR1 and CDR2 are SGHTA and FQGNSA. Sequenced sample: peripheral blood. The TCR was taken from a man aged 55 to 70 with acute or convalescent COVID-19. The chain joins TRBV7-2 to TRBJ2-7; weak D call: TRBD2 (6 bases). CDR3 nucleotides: TGTGCCAGCAGCCCTGGGACTCTCTCCTACGAGCAGTACTTC. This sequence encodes CASSPGTLSYEQYF.